These 17 T cell receptor beta chains came from one sample sequenced in a study of OX40 agonist ivuxolimab in advanced cancers. Measured with immunoSEQ multiplex PCR; TCRdb has only the in-frame clones, and not every one. The sample includes tens of thousands of clones, about 81% of them seen just once. The specimen comprised CD4+ or CD8+ T cells sorted from blood, sampled in a trial of the OX40 agonist ivuxolimab. Receptor source: an adult with an advanced solid tumor such as melanoma, head and neck, liver or kidney cancer.

The table lists this clone with a count of one. The chain uses TRBV19 and TRBJ2-7; 7 positions agree with TRBD1. This CDR3 spans 13 amino acids. Trimming cost V 8 bases and J 4 bases; bases outside gene matches: 8. Per the germline V gene, CDR1 is LNHDA and CDR2 is SQIVND (reference sequence). CDR3 nucleotides: TGTGCCAGTCAAGGGTCAGGGGGTTACGAGCAGTACTTC. Amino acids: CASQGSGGYEQYF.

CDR3 DNA sequence: TGCGCCAGCAGCCCACAGGACGGGGAGTTGGACACTGAAGCTTTCTTT. This gives the protein CASSPQDGELDTEAFF. The chain carries TRBV4-1 and TRBJ1-1; D is possibly TRBD1 (5 bases). The ends were cut back, 4 bases at V and 3 bases at J, with 18 bases in the middle. Per the germline V gene, CDR1 is MGHRA and CDR2 is YSYEKL. This CDR3 contains 16 residues.

The chain couples TRBV2 to TRBJ2-7; 7 nucleotides align to TRBD1. The CDR3 is 14 amino acids. Germline loops: CDR1 SNHLY, CDR2 FYNNEI. The ends lost 1 base at V and 2 bases at J; junction bases unmatched: 2. This chain's CDR3 is CASSEEGAAYEQYF. In nucleotides, the CDR3 is TGTGCCAGCAGTGAAGAGGGGGCTGCCTACGAGCAGTACTTC. Filled out from reference TRBV2 and TRBJ2-7, the complete variable domain reads EPEVTQTPSHQVTQMGQEVILRCVPISNHLYFYWYRQILGQKVEFLVSFYNNEISEKSEIFDDQFSVERPDGSNFTLKIRSTKLEDSAMYFCASSEEGAAYEQYFGPGTRLTVT.

The chain joins TRBV19 to TRBJ1-2, with D unclear. Trimming removed 3 bases from V and 3 bases from J, with 8 bases in between. The CDR3 loop spans 13 amino acids. In germline, CDR1 is LNHDA, CDR2 SQIVND (reference sequence). The CDR3 region is CASSIRWDYGYTF. Written as DNA, the CDR3 is TGTGCCAGTAGTATTCGGTGGGACTATGGCTACACCTTC. The full variable domain, with the rest looked up from reference TRBV19 and TRBJ1-2, is DGGITQSPKYLFRKEGQNVTLSCEQNLNHDAMYWYRQDPGQGLRLIYYSQIVNDFQKGDIAEGYSVSREKKESFPLTVTSAQKNPTAFYLCASSIRWDYGYTFGSGTRLTVV.

This clone was seen just once. This rearrangement joins TRBV4-2 to TRBJ2-6, with a tentative D call TRBD1 (6 bases). The CDR3 loop spans 16 amino acids. The germline V gene encodes CDR1 LGHNA and CDR2 YNFKEQ. Trimming took off 0 bases at V and 4 bases at J, with 10 bases between the two ends. DNA for the CDR3: TGTGCCAGCAGCCAAGATAGGGGGTTCGGGGCCAACGTCCTGACTTTC. This encodes CASSQDRGFGANVLTF.

The chain recombines TRBV9 with TRBJ2-3; no definite D call. CDR3 size: 14 residues. The V end lost 0 bases, the J end lost 6 bases, and 11 bases lay between the germline ends. Looked up from germline, CDR1 is SGDLS and CDR2 is YYNGEE. CDR3 residues: CASSVGGWGDTQYF. In DNA form, the CDR3 reads TGTGCCAGCAGCGTAGGAGGATGGGGTGATACGCAGTATTTT.

The J gene is TRBJ1-1, the V gene TRBV5-1; TRBD1 matches 7 bases. The CDR3 has 12 residues. The J segment lost 4 bases and the V segment lost 5 bases, leaving 2 bases of the junction unmatched. CDR1 is SGHRS and CDR2 is YFSETQ in the germline V gene. CDR3 in amino acids: CASRTGATEAFF. CDR3 bases: TGCGCCAGCAGAACAGGGGCCACTGAAGCTTTCTTT.

A few counts support this clone. This chain uses TRBV4-2 with TRBJ2-5; TRBD1 aligns across 8 bases. This CDR3 is 16 amino acids long. The germline V gene has CDR1 LGHNA and CDR2 YNFKEQ. V trimming: 0 bases; J trimming: 5 bases; junction bases outside the gene matches: 8. This chain's CDR3 is CASSQEWQGALETQYF. The DNA for the CDR3 is TGTGCCAGCAGCCAAGAATGGCAGGGGGCTTTGGAGACCCAGTACTTC.

The chain combines TRBV27 with TRBJ2-5, with D possibly being TRBD2 (5 bases). Germline V gene lookup returns CDR1 MNHEY and CDR2 SMNVEV (reference sequence). The CDR3 contains 15 residues. V was cut by 5 bases and J by 2 bases, with 15 bases left in between. CDR3 nucleotide sequence: TGTGCCAGCAGTCGACGGGGAAGGGCACAAGAGACCCAGTACTTC. Translation gives CASSRRGRAQETQYF.

The chain links TRBV19 to TRBJ1-2; 8 bases agree with TRBD1. This CDR3 is built from 14 residues. Losses at the gene ends were 6 bases for V and 0 bases for J; bases not matched to a gene: 3. Germline V gene sequence: CDR1 LNHDA, CDR2 SQIVND (reference sequence). The CDR3 region is CASSWDRSNYGYTF. CDR3 nucleotides: TGTGCCAGTAGCTGGGACAGGTCTAACTATGGCTACACCTTC. The whole variable domain, filled in from reference TRBV19 and TRBJ1-2, reads DGGITQSPKYLFRKEGQNVTLSCEQNLNHDAMYWYRQDPGQGLRLIYYSQIVNDFQKGDIAEGYSVSREKKESFPLTVTSAQKNPTAFYLCASSWDRSNYGYTFGSGTRLTVV.

The J gene is TRBJ2-3, the V gene TRBV5-6; D ambiguous. V was pared by 1 base and J by 4 bases, with 1 base between. The CDR3 runs 11 residues. The germline V gene has CDR1 SGHDT and CDR2 YYEEEE. Here the CDR3 reads CASSLSDTQYF. Written as DNA, the CDR3 is TGTGCCAGCAGCTTGTCAGATACGCAGTATTTT.

The V call is TRBV11-2, the J call TRBJ2-7; D is perhaps TRBD1 or TRBD2 (5 bases each). CDR3 size: 13 residues. Deletions cut 3 bases from V and 5 bases from J, with 11 bases between. The germline CDR1 and CDR2 sequences are SGHAT and FQNNGV. CDR3 loop: CASSFRDPDEQYF. In DNA form, the CDR3 reads TGTGCCAGCAGCTTTCGGGACCCAGACGAGCAGTACTTC.

This clone was found a few times. The V gene is TRBV10-3, the J gene TRBJ2-7, with 8 nucleotides matching TRBD1. V gave up 8 bases and J gave up 6 bases; unmatched junction bases: 6. The V gene's germline CDR1 is ENHRY and CDR2 SYGVKD. CDR3 length: 12 amino acids. CDR3 sequence reads: CAIQGAQPEQYF. CDR3 sequence (DNA): TGTGCCATCCAGGGGGCGCAGCCCGAGCAGTACTTC.

The chain recombines TRBV13 with TRBJ1-2; D unresolved. This CDR3 comprises 13 residues. CDR1 is PRHDT, CDR2 FYEKMQ, per germline (reference sequence). The V and J ends lost 5 bases and 4 bases respectively, with 11 bases between them. CDR3 in amino acids: CASSLMISYGYTF. CDR3 sequence (DNA): TGTGCCAGCAGCCTCATGATCTCCTATGGCTACACCTTC.

This clone was detected only once. The chain is built from TRBV7-9 and TRBJ2-3; 9 bases are a match to TRBD2. The CDR3 runs to 17 residues. Germline lookup yields CDR1 SEHNR and CDR2 FQNEAQ (reference sequence). The V segment lost 8 bases and the J segment 1 base; nucleotides outside the gene matches: 13. Here the CDR3 DNA reads TGTGCCAGCTCCGTTATGCGGGGGGGTCTTGGCACAGATACGCAGTATTTT. Protein: CASSVMRGGLGTDTQYF.

This chain joins TRBV9 and TRBJ2-3; TRBD2 aligns across 7 bases. This CDR3 has 16 residues. Germline CDR1 SGDLS, CDR2 YYNGEE. The junction had 7 bases not matched to a gene; V was cut back by 3 bases and J by 0 bases. As DNA, the CDR3 is TGTGCCAGCAGCGCTAAACTAGCGACTAGCACAGATACGCAGTATTTT. It specifies CASSAKLATSTDTQYF.

The V gene is TRBV5-1, the J gene TRBJ1-1; D gene unclear. The V gene's germline CDR1 is SGHRS and CDR2 YFSETQ. CDR3 length: 14 residues. Trimming left V 4 bases short and J 8 bases short, with 18 bases between. The CDR3 protein is CASSGGTALVEAFF. Written as DNA, the CDR3 is TGCGCCAGCAGCGGAGGAACGGCTCTCGTCGAAGCTTTCTTT.